Below, one T cell receptor beta chain is given with its context. The sample belongs to a study of blood T cell repertoires in COVID-19. In the authors' workflow: Nucleated cell number was recorded as an estimate derived from reference gene primer amplification. Clones were sequenced by immunoSEQ multiplex PCR, and TCRdb holds only the in-frame ones, with some missing. V and J calls and clone size come straight from that table; D and trimming were deduced from the DNA. The repertoire includes tens of thousands of clones, about 80% of them detected once, and 28% sits in the top ten. Sequencing was done on a sample of peripheral blood. The TCR sequence derives from a man aged 70 or older with acute or convalescent COVID-19.

The CDR3 here is CASSRGANYGYTF. In DNA form, the CDR3 reads TGCGCCAGCAGCCGGGGGGCTAACTATGGCTACACCTTC. The chain employs TRBV4-3 and TRBJ1-2, with D perhaps TRBD1 (5 bases). The length of the CDR3 is 13 residues. Per germline, CDR1 LGHNA and CDR2 YSLEER. V was cut by 4 bases and J by 0 bases, with 6 bases left in between.